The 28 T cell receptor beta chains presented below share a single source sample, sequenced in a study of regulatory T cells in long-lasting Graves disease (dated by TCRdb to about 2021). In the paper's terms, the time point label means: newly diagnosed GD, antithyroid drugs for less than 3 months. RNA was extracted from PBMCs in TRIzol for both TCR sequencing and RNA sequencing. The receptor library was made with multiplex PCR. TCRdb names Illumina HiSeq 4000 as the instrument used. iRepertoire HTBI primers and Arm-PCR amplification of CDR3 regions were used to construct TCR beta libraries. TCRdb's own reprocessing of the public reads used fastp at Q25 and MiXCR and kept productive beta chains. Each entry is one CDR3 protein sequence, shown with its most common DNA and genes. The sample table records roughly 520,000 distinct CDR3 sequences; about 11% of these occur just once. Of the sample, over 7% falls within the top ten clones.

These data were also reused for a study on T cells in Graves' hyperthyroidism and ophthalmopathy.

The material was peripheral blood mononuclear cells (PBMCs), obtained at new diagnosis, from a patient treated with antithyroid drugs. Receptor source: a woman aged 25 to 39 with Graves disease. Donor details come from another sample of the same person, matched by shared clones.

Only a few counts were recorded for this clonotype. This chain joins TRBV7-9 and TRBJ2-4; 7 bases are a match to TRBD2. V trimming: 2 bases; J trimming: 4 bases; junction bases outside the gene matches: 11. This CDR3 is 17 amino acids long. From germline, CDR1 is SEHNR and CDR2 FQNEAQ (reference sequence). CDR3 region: CASSLFPNPGGKNIQYF. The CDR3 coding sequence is TGTGCCAGCAGCTTATTCCCCAACCCGGGGGGTAAAAACATTCAGTACTTC.

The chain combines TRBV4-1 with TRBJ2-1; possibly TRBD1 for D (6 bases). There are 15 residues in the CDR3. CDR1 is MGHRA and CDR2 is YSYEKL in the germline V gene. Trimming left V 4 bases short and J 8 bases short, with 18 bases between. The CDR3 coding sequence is TGCGCCAGCAGCCCATTACCAGGGGTTAGCTATGAGCAGTTCTTC. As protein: CASSPLPGVSYEQFF.

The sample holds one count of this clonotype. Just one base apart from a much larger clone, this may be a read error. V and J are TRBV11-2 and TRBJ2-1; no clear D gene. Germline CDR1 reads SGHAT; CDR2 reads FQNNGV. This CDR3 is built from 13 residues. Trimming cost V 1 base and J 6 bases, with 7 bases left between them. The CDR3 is CASSLVACNEQFF. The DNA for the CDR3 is TGTGCCAGCAGCTTAGTGGCCTGCAATGAGCAGTTCTTC.

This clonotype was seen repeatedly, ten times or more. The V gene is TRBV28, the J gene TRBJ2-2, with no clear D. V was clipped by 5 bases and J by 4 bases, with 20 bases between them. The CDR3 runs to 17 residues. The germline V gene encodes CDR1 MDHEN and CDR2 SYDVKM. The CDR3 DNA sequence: TGTGCCAGCAGTCCCGCGACACTCGAGAGATTCACCGGGGAGCTGTTTTTT. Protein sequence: CASSPATLERFTGELFF.

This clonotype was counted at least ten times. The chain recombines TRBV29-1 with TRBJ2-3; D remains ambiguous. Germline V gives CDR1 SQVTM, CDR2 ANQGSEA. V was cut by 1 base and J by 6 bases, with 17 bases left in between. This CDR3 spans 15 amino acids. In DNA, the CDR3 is TGCAGCGTTGAAGGTGGGTGGACGGTGGCGGATACGCAGTATTTT. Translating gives CSVEGGWTVADTQYF.

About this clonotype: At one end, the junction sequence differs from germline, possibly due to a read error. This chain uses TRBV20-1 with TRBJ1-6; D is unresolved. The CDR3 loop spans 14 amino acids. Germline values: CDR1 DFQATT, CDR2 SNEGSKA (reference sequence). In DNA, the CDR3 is TGCAGTGCTAGCAGAGGGCCAGTAAATTCACCCCCCCACTTT. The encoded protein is CSASRGPVNSPPHF.

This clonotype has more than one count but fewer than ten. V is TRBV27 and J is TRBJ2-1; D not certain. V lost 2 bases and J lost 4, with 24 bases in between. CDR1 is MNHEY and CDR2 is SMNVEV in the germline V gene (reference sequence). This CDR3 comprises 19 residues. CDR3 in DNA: TGTGCCAGCAGTTTAATATGGCGTACCAACCCCCTCTTATACAATGAGCAGTTCTTC. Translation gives CASSLIWRTNPLLYNEQFF.

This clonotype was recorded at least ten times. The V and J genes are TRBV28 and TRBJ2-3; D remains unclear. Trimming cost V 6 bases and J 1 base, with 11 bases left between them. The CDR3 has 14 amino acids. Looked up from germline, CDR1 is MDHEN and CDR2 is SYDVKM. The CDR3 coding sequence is TGTGCCAGCAGGAACGAGATTGGCACAGATACGCAGTATTTT. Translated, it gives CASRNEIGTDTQYF.

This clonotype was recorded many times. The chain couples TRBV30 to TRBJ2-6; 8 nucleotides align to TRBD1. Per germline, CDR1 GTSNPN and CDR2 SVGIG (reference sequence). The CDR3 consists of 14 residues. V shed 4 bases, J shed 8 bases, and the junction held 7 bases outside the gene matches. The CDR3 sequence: CAWNTGQGTNVLTF. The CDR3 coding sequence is TGTGCCTGGAATACAGGACAGGGAACCAACGTCCTGACTTTC.

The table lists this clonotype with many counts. CDR3 sequence (DNA): TGTGCCAGCAGTGAATTGCCAGGGCCAGACTATGGCTACACCTTC. Amino acids: CASSELPGPDYGYTF. This sequence joins TRBV25-1 and TRBJ1-2; a weak D match, TRBD1 (5 bases). The CDR3 consists of 15 residues. V was pared by 1 base and J by 3 bases, with 12 bases between. Germline V lookup: CDR1 MGHDK, CDR2 SYGVNS.

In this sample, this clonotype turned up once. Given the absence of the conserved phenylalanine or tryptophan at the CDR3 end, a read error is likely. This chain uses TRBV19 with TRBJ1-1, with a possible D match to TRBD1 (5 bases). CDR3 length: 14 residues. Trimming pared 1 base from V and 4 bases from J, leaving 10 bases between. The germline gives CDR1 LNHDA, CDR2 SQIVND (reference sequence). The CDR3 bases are TGTGCCAGTAGTATAGGGGCAGGGCCCACTGAAGCTTTCCTT. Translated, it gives CASSIGAGPTEAFL.

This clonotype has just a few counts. The DNA of the CDR3 is TGTGCCAGCCTCGGACTAGCGGGAAATTACGAGCAGTACTTC. This sequence encodes CASLGLAGNYEQYF. The chain recombines TRBV2 with TRBJ2-7, with TRBD2 matching over 12 bases. The germline V gene encodes CDR1 SNHLY and CDR2 FYNNEI. The CDR3 length is 14 residues. The ends lost 8 bases at V and 4 bases at J; junction bases unmatched: 6.

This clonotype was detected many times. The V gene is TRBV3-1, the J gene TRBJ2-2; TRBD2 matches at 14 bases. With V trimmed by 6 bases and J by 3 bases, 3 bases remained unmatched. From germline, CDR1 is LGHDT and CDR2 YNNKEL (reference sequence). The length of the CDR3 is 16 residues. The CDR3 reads CASSGGLAGDTGELFF. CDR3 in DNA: TGTGCCAGCAGTGGGGGACTAGCGGGAGACACCGGGGAGCTGTTTTTT.

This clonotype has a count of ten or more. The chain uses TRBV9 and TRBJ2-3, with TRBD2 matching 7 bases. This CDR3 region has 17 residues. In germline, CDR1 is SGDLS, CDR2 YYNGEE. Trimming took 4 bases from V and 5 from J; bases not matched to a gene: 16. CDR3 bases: TGTGCCAGCAGCCCAGAGGACCAACTAGCGCATGGAGATACGCAGTATTTT. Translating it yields CASSPEDQLAHGDTQYF.

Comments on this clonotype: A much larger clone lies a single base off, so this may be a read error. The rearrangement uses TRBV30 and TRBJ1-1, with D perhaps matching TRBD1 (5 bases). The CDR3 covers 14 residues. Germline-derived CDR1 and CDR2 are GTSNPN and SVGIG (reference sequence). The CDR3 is CAWRSHGGNTEGFF. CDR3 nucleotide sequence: TGTGCCTGGAGGAGCCATGGGGGGAACACTGAAGGTTTCTTT.

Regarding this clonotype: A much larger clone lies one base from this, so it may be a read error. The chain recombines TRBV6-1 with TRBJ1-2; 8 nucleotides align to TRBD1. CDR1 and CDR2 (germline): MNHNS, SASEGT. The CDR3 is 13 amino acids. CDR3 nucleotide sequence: TGTGCCAGCAGTGAATTGGCGGGGACAGGAGCAGACTTC. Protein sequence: CASSELAGTGADF.

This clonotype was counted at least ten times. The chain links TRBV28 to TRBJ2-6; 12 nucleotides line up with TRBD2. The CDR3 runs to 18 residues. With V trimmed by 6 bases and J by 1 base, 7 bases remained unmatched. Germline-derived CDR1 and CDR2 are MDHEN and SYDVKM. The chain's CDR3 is CASRPTLAGGSGANVLTF. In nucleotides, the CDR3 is TGTGCCAGCAGGCCCACTCTAGCGGGAGGGTCTGGGGCCAACGTCCTGACTTTC.

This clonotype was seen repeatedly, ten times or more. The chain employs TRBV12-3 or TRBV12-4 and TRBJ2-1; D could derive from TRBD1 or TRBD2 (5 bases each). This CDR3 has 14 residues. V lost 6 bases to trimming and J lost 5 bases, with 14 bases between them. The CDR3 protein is CASSPSGTNNEQFF. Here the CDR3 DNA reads TGTGCCAGCAGCCCGAGTGGGACCAACAATGAGCAGTTCTTC.

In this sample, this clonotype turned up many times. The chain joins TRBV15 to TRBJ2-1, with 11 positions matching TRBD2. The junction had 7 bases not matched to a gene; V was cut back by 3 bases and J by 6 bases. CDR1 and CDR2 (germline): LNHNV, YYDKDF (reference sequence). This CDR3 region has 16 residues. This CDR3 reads CATSRGTSGGLNEQFF. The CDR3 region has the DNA TGTGCCACCAGCAGGGGGACTAGCGGAGGACTCAATGAGCAGTTCTTC.

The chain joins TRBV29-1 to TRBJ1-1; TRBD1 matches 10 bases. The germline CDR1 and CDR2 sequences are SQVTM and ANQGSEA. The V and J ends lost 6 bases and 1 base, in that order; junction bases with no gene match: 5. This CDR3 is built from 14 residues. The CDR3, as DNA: TGCAGCGTAGGAGGGACAGGGGCGAACACTGAAGCTTTCTTT. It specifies CSVGGTGANTEAFF.

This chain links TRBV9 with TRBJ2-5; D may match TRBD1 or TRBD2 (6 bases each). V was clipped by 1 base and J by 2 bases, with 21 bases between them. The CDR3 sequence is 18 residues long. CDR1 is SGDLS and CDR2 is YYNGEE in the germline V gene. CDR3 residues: CASSVRRGDIGEQETQYF. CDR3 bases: TGTGCCAGCAGCGTAAGGAGGGGGGACATCGGGGAACAAGAGACCCAGTACTTC.

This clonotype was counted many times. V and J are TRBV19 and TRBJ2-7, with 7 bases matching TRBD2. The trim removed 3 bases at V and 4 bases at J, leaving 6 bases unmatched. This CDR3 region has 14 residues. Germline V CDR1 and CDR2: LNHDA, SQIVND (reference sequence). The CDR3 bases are TGTGCCAGTAGTATGACGGGAGGAGGATACGAGCAGTACTTC. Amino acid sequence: CASSMTGGGYEQYF.

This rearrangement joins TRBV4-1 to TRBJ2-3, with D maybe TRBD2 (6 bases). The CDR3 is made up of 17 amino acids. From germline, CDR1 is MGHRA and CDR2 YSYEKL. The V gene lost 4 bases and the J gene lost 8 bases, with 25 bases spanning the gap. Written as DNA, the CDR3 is TGCGCCAGCAGCCGCCCAACTAGCTCTCCGAACCATCCTACGCAGTATTTT. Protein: CASSRPTSSPNHPTQYF.

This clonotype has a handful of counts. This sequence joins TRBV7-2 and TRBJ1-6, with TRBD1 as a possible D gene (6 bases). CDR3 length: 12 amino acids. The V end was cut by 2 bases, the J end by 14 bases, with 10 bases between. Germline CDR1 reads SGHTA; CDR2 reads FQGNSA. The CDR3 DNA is TGTGCCAGCAGCTTACAGGGGTTATCCCTCCACTTT. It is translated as CASSLQGLSLHF.

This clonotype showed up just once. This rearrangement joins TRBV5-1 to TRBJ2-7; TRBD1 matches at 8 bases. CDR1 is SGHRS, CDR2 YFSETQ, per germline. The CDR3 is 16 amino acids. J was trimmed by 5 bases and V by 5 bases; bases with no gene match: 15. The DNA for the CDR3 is TGCGCCAGCAGATTAGTACCAGGGGGCCGGTTCGACGAGCAGTACTTC. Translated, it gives CASRLVPGGRFDEQYF. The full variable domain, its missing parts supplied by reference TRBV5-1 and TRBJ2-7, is KAGVTQTPRYLIKTRGQQVTLSCSPISGHRSVSWYQQTPGQGLQFLFEYFSETQRNKGNFPGRFSGRQFSNSRSEMNVSTLELGDSALYLCASRLVPGGRFDEQYFGPGTRLTVT.

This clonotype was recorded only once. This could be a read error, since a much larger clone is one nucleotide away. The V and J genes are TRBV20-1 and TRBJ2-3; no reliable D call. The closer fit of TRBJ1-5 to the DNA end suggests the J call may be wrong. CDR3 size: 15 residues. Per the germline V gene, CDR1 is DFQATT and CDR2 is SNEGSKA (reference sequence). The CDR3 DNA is TGCAGTGCTAGCAGGATAGTTGGTTTAGTAGATACGCAGCATTTT. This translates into CSASRIVGLVDTQHF.

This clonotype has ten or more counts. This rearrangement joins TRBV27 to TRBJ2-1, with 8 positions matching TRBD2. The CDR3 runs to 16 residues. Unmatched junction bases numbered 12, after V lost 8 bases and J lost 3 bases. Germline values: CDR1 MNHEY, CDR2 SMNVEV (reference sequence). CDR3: CASRGKLAEVYNEQFF. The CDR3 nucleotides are TGTGCCAGCCGTGGGAAACTAGCGGAGGTCTACAATGAGCAGTTCTTC.

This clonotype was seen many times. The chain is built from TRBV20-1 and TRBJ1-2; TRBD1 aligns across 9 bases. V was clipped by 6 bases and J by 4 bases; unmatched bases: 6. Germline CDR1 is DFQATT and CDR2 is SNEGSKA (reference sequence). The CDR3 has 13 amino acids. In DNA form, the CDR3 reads TGCAGTGCGGACCGACAGGGGGGCTATGGCTACACCTTC. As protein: CSADRQGGYGYTF.